Here is one T cell receptor beta chain with its context. Its antigen is currently unknown. CD3+CD4+ and CD3+CD8+ cells were FACS-sorted from thawed unstimulated PBMCs. The sample comes from a study of T cell clones after liver transplantation. Study in general: Liver transplant recipients had immunosuppression withdrawal attempted within 2 years.

Study-level findings and limits: The donor-reactive repertoire was only partly measurable in a couple of subjects, lacking donor cells. Conclusions were preliminary, with small, heterogeneous patient groups.

V gave up 0 bases and J gave up 5 bases; unmatched junction bases: 2. The CDR3 totals 15 residues. CDR1 SGHNT and CDR2 YYREEE come from the germline V gene (reference sequence). Sequencing used immunoSEQ multiplex PCR; TCRdb keeps in-frame clones, though not all of them. The sample shows tens of thousands of clones, 70% of them seen only once. The rearrangement joins TRBV5-4 to TRBJ2-2; 9 positions agree with TRBD2. The source of this sequence is a human patient who received a liver transplant. The graft donor may account for some of the T cells. The specimen was CD4+ T cells from blood, collected at the approximately 15-month timepoint. CDR3 in DNA: TGTGCCAGCAGCTTGGGGGGACTAGCTACCGGGGAGCTGTTTTTT. Translating it yields CASSLGGLATGELFF. Using reference TRBV5-4 and TRBJ2-2 for the parts outside the CDR3, the full variable domain is ETGVTQSPTHLIKTRGQQVTLRCSSQSGHNTVSWYQQALGQGPQFIFQYYREEENGRGNFPPRFSGLQFPNYSSELNVNALELDDSALYLCASSLGGLATGELFFGEGSRLTVL.